This T cell receptor beta chain was retrieved from a study of shared clonotypes between healthy human individuals (dated by TCRdb to the early 2020s). Regarding the study in general: The cohort included three men and a couple of women between 18 and 49 years of age. Per donor, three plates each were used for CD4 naive and CD4 memory, two for CD8 naive, and one for CD8 memory. The study deeply sequenced blood TCR repertoires of about 5 healthy adults to estimate repertoire size and the extent of clonotype sharing between individuals. Each donor's leukapheresis produced roughly between roughly 0.85 and 10 billion PBMCs. Different laboratories and diverse techniques were used to prepare libraries and sequence TCR repertoires, to increase sequencing depth and limit assay-specific biases.

V is clipped by 5 bases and J by 7 bases, and the sequence between their germline boundaries is 9 bases long. The CDR3 numbers 12 residues from cysteine through phenylalanine. The DNA shown is the 36-base CDR3, in frame from base 1. From the germline V gene, CDR1 is SGHTA and CDR2 is FQGTGA. Using the deep immunoSEQ assay, multiplex PCR amplified TCR CDR3 regions from genomic DNA. Genomic DNA extracted from each cell subset was distributed evenly over all wells of several immunoSEQ 96-well plates, and each plate served as one replicate. For sorted subsets, around 200 ng genomic DNA, equal to 25,000 to 35,000 T cell genomes, was loaded into each replicate PCR. The purified libraries were quantified using a Qubit 3.0 fluorometer, sized with a Bioanalyzer 2100, and then quantified again using the KAPA Library Quantification kit. A separate single-read 150-cycle Illumina NextSeq 550 flow cell was used to sequence each immunoSEQ 96-well plate. The authors' pipeline ran thus. Because only junctional sequences without quality scores were contained in the immunoSEQ output, filtering matching that applied to full-length reads could not be performed. Sequences were annotated with PyIR, a Python wrapper for IgBLAST v1.9, and V/J genes and CDR3 were assigned using IMGT germline references. Reads were filtered out if the reads had weak V/J assignments (E-value above 1e-6), no CDR3, stop codons, out-of-frame junctions, or ambiguous translated residues. V3J clonotypes were defined as sequences sharing the same inferred V gene, J gene, and CDR3 amino acid sequence. To compute the percentage overlap between repertoires, the number of shared unique clonotypes was divided by the size of the smaller repertoire. Richness of each repertoire was evaluated using RTK rarefaction, the Chao1 estimator, and Recon v2.1 estimates of unobserved clonotypes. Generation probabilities were computed with OLGA for all TCRbeta clonotypes obtained by the gDNA method from several donors. TCRdb re-hosts the immuneACCESS table, in-frame sequences only. Its copies lack some clones; in the studies checked, an unresolved V gene accounts for under half of them, and the cause for the rest is not known. Clone size and the V and J calls come from that table; the DNA yielded D and trimming. For this sample the table gives some 2,500,000 clones, of which approximately 94% were detected only once. The ten largest account for roughly 0.39% of the sample.

A single count supports this clone. The antigen it binds to is not known. No per-base quality is available; no much larger clone lies one base away. Study-wide findings and limitations: Naive subsets generally had larger estimated clonotype richness than memory subsets. Based on pairwise subsampling, the degree of clonotype sharing among donors was expected to be affected by sequencing depth. Because the study included a small number of donors, the genetic and exposure-history diversity represented was limited. Clonotypes shared by all four sorted-subset donors showed higher generation probabilities than non-shared clonotypes. Sampling was restricted to blood, and TCR repertoires in tissues likely differ from the TCR repertoires found in blood. When a handful of donors were compared, the shared fraction of clonotypes was about 5.2% for naive CD4, roughly 3.3% for naive CD8, roughly 2.5% for memory CD4, and approximately 0.4% for memory CD8. Incomplete sequencing was indicated by rarefaction of sorted-subset datasets, despite the large sequencing depth.

Donors were healthy HIV-negative adults with no recently reported acute infections or vaccinations. Only Caucasian adults living in Nashville, Tennessee, USA were represented among the donors. CD4+ T cells were enriched through magnetic negative selection, after which naive cells were positively selected on CD45RA and the remaining negative fraction served as the memory subset. After blood collection by leukapheresis, PBMCs were isolated using Ficoll-Histopaque density gradient centrifugation and then cryopreserved in the vapor phase of liquid nitrogen. Purity and quantity of every magnetically sorted T cell population were checked by analytical flow cytometry. Each sorted fraction had its genomic DNA isolated and then quantified by UV absorbance on a Nanodrop 2000c.

The receptor chain draws on TRBV7-3 and TRBJ2-1; the D segment cannot be called with confidence. Sequencing input: naive CD4+ T cells from PBMCs. According to the study, the label for this sample's cell subset or site signals: CD45RA+ positively selected. The TCR comes from a young man in good health. Some clones in this sample may be carry-over from other donors' samples. The CDR3 in this case is CASSNFRNEQFF. The DNA sequence is given as TGTGCCAGCAGCAACTTTAGAAATGAGCAGTTCTTC.